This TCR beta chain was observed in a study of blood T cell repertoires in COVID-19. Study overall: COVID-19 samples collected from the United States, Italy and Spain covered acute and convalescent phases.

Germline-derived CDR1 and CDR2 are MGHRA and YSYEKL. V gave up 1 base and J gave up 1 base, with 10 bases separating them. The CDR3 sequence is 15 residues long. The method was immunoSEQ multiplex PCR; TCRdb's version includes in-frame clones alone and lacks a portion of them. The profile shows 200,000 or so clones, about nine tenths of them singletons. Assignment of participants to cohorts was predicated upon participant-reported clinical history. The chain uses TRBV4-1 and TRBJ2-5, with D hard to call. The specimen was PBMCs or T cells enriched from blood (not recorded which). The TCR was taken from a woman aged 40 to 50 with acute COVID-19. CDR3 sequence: CASSQGKRGQETQYF. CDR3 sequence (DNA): TGCGCCAGCAGCCAAGGAAAGCGCGGCCAAGAGACCCAGTACTTC.